The present T cell receptor (beta chain) was sequenced within a study of T cell changes during pregnancy in multiple sclerosis (dated by TCRdb to about 2019). For the wider study: Changes in the T cell repertoire over the course of pregnancy were examined in this study in women with multiple sclerosis.

The germline ends are 16 bases apart after V is trimmed by 6 bases and J by 10 bases. The CDR3 measures 13 amino acids from cysteine to phenylalanine. Solely the CDR3 DNA is kept, with 39 bases framed from the first base. According to the germline V gene, CDR1 reads MNHNS and CDR2 reads SASEGT. As concerns this clone: The specificity of this receptor is unknown. Nothing much larger sits one base from this clone, and base qualities are not available.

The library was prepared using the immunoSEQ multiplex PCR assay. This immuneACCESS table, as held by TCRdb, lists in-frame sequences with V and J called but not all clones. Of the missing ones, under half trace to an unresolved V gene in checked studies; the others have no known cause. This sample holds 38,000 or so clones; around 90% were observed only once. Of the sample, about 0.45% is held by the ten largest clones. This specimen consisted of CD4+ T cells from peripheral blood mononuclear cells, obtained in the third trimester of pregnancy. The chain is assembled from TRBV6-1 and TRBJ1-3, with TRBD1 as a weak D call on 6 bases. This clonotype was sampled from a female donor with multiple sclerosis, enrolled in a pregnancy study. At the DNA level, the sequence is TGTGCCAGCAGGAGCCGGGACAAAAGAACCATATATTTT. Protein translation: CASRSRDKRTIYF.